One and the same sample provided the 21 T cell receptor beta chains below, sequenced in a study of human T cells and chemical hapten exposure. Time point specified: pre-sensitization, week 0. Treatment given: therapeutic diphenylcyclopropenone sensitization with weekly scalp DPC. TCRdb re-called the RACE reads with MiXCR, one entry per CDR3 protein. The data contain about 80,000 distinct CDR3 sequences, 14% of them seen just once; the ten biggest clones take up 4.6%. The source was whole blood, collected in connection with sensitization to the hapten diphenylcyclopropenone (DPC). The receptors here all came from a woman in her forties or fifties with alopecia areata. Some clones in this sample may be carry-over from other donors' samples.

In its sample, this clonotype was seen a few times. V usage is TRBV7-9 and J usage is TRBJ2-1; 10 nucleotides agree with TRBD1. CDR1 is SEHNR and CDR2 is FQNEAQ in the germline V gene (reference sequence). The CDR3 sequence is 14 residues long. V shed 3 bases, J shed 6 bases, and the junction held 2 bases outside the gene matches. CDR3 region: CASSLGTGVNEQFF. CDR3 in DNA: TGTGCCAGCAGCTTGGGGACAGGGGTCAATGAGCAGTTCTTC.

The rearrangement links TRBV28 to TRBJ2-3; D is ambiguous. The CDR3 is 16 amino acids. Between the trimmed V and J ends, which lost 2 bases and 0 bases, there was a span of 12 bases. Germline V CDR1 and CDR2: MDHEN, SYDVKM. CDR3 residues: CASSLGYTGSTDTQYF. The CDR3 DNA is TGTGCCAGCAGTTTAGGGTACACTGGAAGCACAGATACGCAGTATTTT. Looking up the rest from reference TRBV28 and TRBJ2-3 gives the full variable domain: DVKVTQSSRYLVKRTGEKVFLECVQDMDHENMFWYRQDPGLGLRLIYFSYDVKMKEKGDIPEGYSVSREKKERFSLILESASTNQTSMYLCASSLGYTGSTDTQYFGPGTRLTVL.

This clonotype was counted a few times. The gene calls are TRBV6-5 and TRBJ2-7; D is possibly TRBD1 (5 bases). Trimming cost V 6 bases and J 1 base, with 22 bases left between them. The CDR3 loop spans 17 amino acids. Per the germline V gene, CDR1 is MNHEY and CDR2 is SVGAGI. The CDR3 here is CASSPGQGKQQSYEQYF. CDR3 DNA: TGTGCCAGCAGCCCGGGCCAGGGCAAACAACAATCCTACGAGCAGTACTTC.

This clonotype was seen repeatedly, ten times or more. The J gene is TRBJ1-5, the V gene TRBV3-1; D perhaps matches TRBD1 (5 bases). V gave up 2 bases and J gave up 7 bases, with 6 bases separating them. This CDR3 is 12 amino acids long. Per germline, CDR1 LGHDT and CDR2 YNNKEL (reference sequence). The CDR3 reads CASSQTGQPQHF. CDR3 DNA sequence: TGTGCCAGCAGCCAAACAGGACAGCCCCAGCATTTT.

The chain couples TRBV29-1 to TRBJ1-1; the D is unclear. This CDR3 has 15 amino acids. The germline V and J ends were trimmed by 7 bases and 2 bases, with 20 bases remaining between them. Per the germline V gene, CDR1 is SQVTM and CDR2 is ANQGSEA. CDR3 DNA: TGCAGCGCCAAACTCCAATCCGACCGAAACACTGAAGCTTTCTTT. This gives the protein CSAKLQSDRNTEAFF.

This clonotype was observed a few times. The V call is TRBV20-1, the J call TRBJ1-4, with a possible D match to TRBD1 (6 bases). Trimming left V 6 bases short and J 3 bases short, with 14 bases between. This CDR3 contains 14 residues. The germline V gene encodes CDR1 DFQATT and CDR2 SNEGSKA (reference sequence). The DNA of the CDR3 is TGCAGTGCCGGACAGCCCGCAGCTAATGAAAAACTGTTTTTT. It translates to CSAGQPAANEKLFF.

This clonotype was found many times. The chain has TRBV28 and TRBJ2-2; 11 nucleotides agree with TRBD1. With 6 bases clipped from V and 4 bases from J, the junction kept 4 bases outside the gene matches. Germline CDR1 reads MDHEN; CDR2 reads SYDVKM. The CDR3 runs to 15 residues. The CDR3 nucleotides are TGTGCCAGCAGACGGACAGGGGGCGGCACCGGGGAGCTGTTTTTT. This translates into CASRRTGGGTGELFF. The variable domain in full, with the rest retrieved from reference TRBV28 and TRBJ2-2, is DVKVTQSSRYLVKRTGEKVFLECVQDMDHENMFWYRQDPGLGLRLIYFSYDVKMKEKGDIPEGYSVSREKKERFSLILESASTNQTSMYLCASRRTGGGTGELFFGEGSRLTVL.

This clonotype occurred a few times. The rearrangement links TRBV3-1 to TRBJ2-3, with D perhaps TRBD1 (6 bases). The CDR3 loop spans 14 amino acids. Trimming removed 3 bases from V and 5 bases from J, with 12 bases in between. Germline assignment: CDR1 LGHDT and CDR2 YNNKEL (reference sequence). DNA for the CDR3: TGTGCCAGCAGCCACCTGGGGGCACAAGATACGCAGTATTTT. It is translated as CASSHLGAQDTQYF.

This clonotype came up many times. The V gene is TRBV6-5, the J gene TRBJ2-7, with D unclear. The CDR3 spans 15 residues. CDR1 is MNHEY, CDR2 SVGAGI, per germline. V was clipped by 4 bases and J by 4 bases, with 17 bases between them. This CDR3 reads CASSSPGRIGYEQYF. In DNA form, the CDR3 reads TGTGCCAGCAGTTCCCCTGGCAGGATCGGGTACGAGCAGTACTTC.

This clonotype appeared a few times. The V gene is TRBV30, the J gene TRBJ1-1; no reliable D call. V shed 1 base and J shed 1 base, with 10 bases lying between them. The V gene's germline CDR1 is GTSNPN and CDR2 SVGIG (reference sequence). The CDR3 extends over 14 amino acids. The CDR3 sequence is CAWSGHSGNTEAFF. As DNA, the CDR3 is TGTGCCTGGAGTGGACACTCAGGGAACACTGAAGCTTTCTTT.

The chain uses TRBV11-1 and TRBJ2-7; no firm D call. Per the germline V gene, CDR1 is SGHAT and CDR2 is FQDESV (reference sequence). The germline V and J ends were trimmed by 6 bases and 3 bases, with 12 bases remaining between them. This CDR3 has 13 amino acids. CDR3 DNA sequence: TGTGCCAGCAGTGTCGACATATTCTACGAGCAGTACTTC. This translates into CASSVDIFYEQYF.

DNA for the CDR3: TGTGCCTGGAAACAACAGGGGGACACTGAAGCTTTCTTT. Amino acids: CAWKQQGDTEAFF. The gene calls are TRBV30 and TRBJ1-1, with 8 bases that match TRBD1. From germline, CDR1 is GTSNPN and CDR2 SVGIG (reference sequence). The V and J ends lost 4 bases and 3 bases, in that order; junction bases with no gene match: 4. This CDR3 is 13 amino acids long.

Only a few counts were recorded for this clonotype. This sequence joins TRBV7-8 and TRBJ1-4; D call uncertain. In germline, CDR1 is SGHVS, CDR2 FQNEAQ. V gave up 1 base and J gave up 5 bases, with 11 bases separating them. CDR3 length: 15 amino acids. CDR3 protein: CASSLDPSLNEKLFF. The CDR3 DNA reads TGTGCCAGCAGCTTAGATCCCAGCTTGAATGAAAAACTGTTTTTT.

CDR3 sequence reads: CASRLTTPYNEQFF. Here the CDR3 DNA reads TGTGCCAGCAGATTAACTACCCCCTACAATGAGCAGTTCTTC. The chain couples TRBV6-2 or TRBV6-3 to TRBJ2-1, with no clear D. Per the germline V gene, CDR1 is MNHEY and CDR2 is SVGEGT. Trimming removed 6 bases from V and 2 bases from J, with 11 bases in between. CDR3 length equals 14 residues.

This clonotype was counted ten times or more. This rearrangement joins TRBV2 to TRBJ1-5, with TRBD1 as a possible D gene (5 bases). Deletions cut 2 bases from V and 7 bases from J, with 12 bases between. Germline V gene lookup returns CDR1 SNHLY and CDR2 FYNNEI. This CDR3 is built from 14 residues. The CDR3 DNA reads TGTGCCAGCAGTGAATACGGGGCCAGCCAGCCCCAGCATTTT. It specifies CASSEYGASQPQHF.

This clonotype has more than one count but fewer than ten. J is TRBJ2-2 and V is TRBV4-3; D uncertain. V lost 6 bases, J lost 2 bases, and 16 bases lay in between. CDR1 and CDR2 (germline): LGHNA, YSLEER. The CDR3 is 16 amino acids. CDR3 sequence (DNA): TGCGCCAGCAGATCCAACGGAGCCTCAAACACCGGGGAGCTGTTTTTT. It encodes CASRSNGASNTGELFF.

This clonotype was detected ten times or more. The V call is TRBV12-3 or TRBV12-4, the J call TRBJ1-6; TRBD1 matches 7 bases. CDR3 length: 16 amino acids. J lost 7 bases, V lost 6 bases, and 12 bases had no gene match. CDR3 sequence (DNA): TGTGCCAGCAGGCCACACAAGACAGGGCCGAATTCACCCCTCCACTTT. It yields the protein CASRPHKTGPNSPLHF.

CDR3 nucleotides: TGTGCCAGCAGCTCCGGACAGGGCTACGAGCAGTACTTC. Protein sequence: CASSSGQGYEQYF. This chain connects TRBV6-6 to TRBJ2-7; 8 positions agree with TRBD1. With V trimmed by 6 bases and J by 3 bases, 4 bases remained unmatched. Germline V CDR1 and CDR2: MNHNY, SVGAGI (reference sequence). This CDR3 is 13 amino acids long.

The chain is built from TRBV7-8 and TRBJ2-2; 7 nucleotides match TRBD2. The CDR3 has 15 residues. Germline CDR1 SGHVS, CDR2 FQNEAQ. Losses at the gene ends were 7 bases for V and 6 bases for J; bases not matched to a gene: 11. CDR3 amino acids: CASTPEAGSAGELFF. The CDR3 DNA reads TGTGCCAGCACCCCCGAAGCGGGATCGGCCGGGGAGCTGTTTTTT.

This chain uses TRBV28 with TRBJ1-2; D might be TRBD1 (5 bases). V was cut by 8 bases and J by 8 bases, with 18 bases left in between. This CDR3 is 13 amino acids long. Per germline, CDR1 MDHEN and CDR2 SYDVKM. CDR3: CASLSPRQGGYTF. Written as DNA, the CDR3 is TGTGCCAGCCTCAGCCCCAGGCAGGGAGGCTACACCTTC.

This chain uses TRBV20-1 with TRBJ1-5; 7 bases are a match to TRBD1. V was pared by 0 bases and J by 2 bases, with 7 bases of the junction left unmatched. The CDR3 spans 16 residues. Germline V gene lookup returns CDR1 DFQATT and CDR2 SNEGSKA (reference sequence). For the CDR3, the DNA is TGCAGTGCTAGAGACGACAGGGCGTTTGGCAATCAGCCCCAGCATTTT. Amino acids: CSARDDRAFGNQPQHF.